What follows describes a single T cell receptor beta chain. Its matching antigen is unknown. Each donor was nominally healthy when sampled (though unrecorded immune exposures were likely). PCR amplification relied on 60 Vbeta primers (plus 13 Jbeta primers). Profiling relied on immunoSEQ multiplex PCR, and the TCRdb table lists in-frame clones only, not all of them. The sample lists fewer than 150,000 clones, roughly 80% occurring once. Germline lookup yields CDR1 LGHNA and CDR2 YNFKEQ. Trimming took 0 bases from V and 7 from J, leaving 16 bases between them. This CDR3 has 16 amino acids. The data were taken from a study of cytomegalovirus exposure and HLA in healthy donors. General study points: Several of the most significant clusters appeared, in a later analysis, to be linked to common viral pathogens. A later look showed TCR association rates differing by HLA locus, highest for DRB1 and lowest for HLA-C.

The source is a woman aged 50 to 60 in good health and CMV-seronegative. Sequenced sample: PBMCs. J is TRBJ2-1 and V is TRBV4-2; D might be TRBD1 (7 bases). CDR3 in amino acids: CASSQEDRTGGNEQFF. The CDR3 DNA sequence: TGTGCCAGCAGCCAAGAAGATCGGACAGGAGGGAATGAGCAGTTCTTC.